What follows are 4 T cell receptor beta chains derived from one specimen sequenced in a study of response to subunit inactivated influenza vaccine. From the RT-PCR reads, TCRdb called clonotypes with MiXCR, one entry per CDR3 protein. The sample gives under 500,000 distinct CDR3 sequences, 10% to 11% of which show up once; over 9.5% is in the top ten. Here the sequenced sample was PBMCs from blood, taken roughly 45 days after vaccination. The receptors were gathered from a man in his fifties who received an inactivated influenza vaccine.

This clonotype was observed at least ten times. The chain uses TRBV20-1 and TRBJ1-2, with 11 bases fitting TRBD1. Germline V gene sequence: CDR1 DFQATT, CDR2 SNEGSKA (reference sequence). Unmatched junction bases numbered 8, after V lost 6 bases and J lost 8 bases. The CDR3 extends over 13 amino acids. In DNA form, the CDR3 reads TGCAGTGCCCGGGACAGGGGGTCTATGGGCTACACCTTC. Translating gives CSARDRGSMGYTF.

CDR3 nucleotide sequence: TGCAGTGCTAGAGCGAGACTAGGAGGGGGAGTTGAGCAGTTCTTC. This codes for CSARARLGGGVEQFF. The V call is TRBV20-1, the J call TRBJ2-1; D is possibly TRBD1 or TRBD2 (6 bases each). CDR3 length equals 15 residues. Germline CDR1 DFQATT, CDR2 SNEGSKA (reference sequence). Between the trimmed V and J ends, which lost 1 base and 9 bases, there was a span of 19 bases.

There are many counts of this clonotype. The rearrangement links TRBV28 to TRBJ2-3; D is uncertain. The CDR3 covers 11 residues. Germline CDR1 and CDR2: MDHEN and SYDVKM. Trimming cost V 2 bases and J 5 bases, with 2 bases left between them. In DNA form, the CDR3 reads TGTGCCAGCAGTTTAAGAGATACGCAGTATTTT. This gives the protein CASSLRDTQYF.

The CDR3 reads CASSLVPAEKLFF. In nucleotides, the CDR3 is TGTGCCAGCAGCTTAGTGCCGGCCGAAAAACTGTTTTTT. This rearrangement joins TRBV7-2 to TRBJ1-4; D not certain. The CDR3 runs to 13 residues. Germline values: CDR1 SGHTA, CDR2 FQGNSA. The V gene lost 1 base and the J gene lost 8 bases, with 8 bases spanning the gap.